Here is one TCR beta chain with its context. Its antigen is as yet unknown. Approximately 0.11 L of blood, on average, came from one heparinised draw per donor. Via CD45RO/CCR7/CD25/CD127/CD95/CD27, cells of the CD4+ naive, central memory, regulatory and stem cell-like memory subsets were sorted. Germline V CDR1 and CDR2: GTSNPN, SVGIG (reference sequence). The CDR3 loop spans 17 amino acids. V was cut by 0 bases and J by 0 bases, with 15 bases left in between. cDNA synthesis used the whole RNA isolate, giving expressed TCRB sequences. Produced via immunoSEQ multiplex PCR; TCRdb's table is partial and in-frame only. The sample gives about 370,000 clones, roughly 16% of which show up once; approximately 0.019% is in the top ten. This sample is part of a study of beta chain features in type 1 diabetes. Study findings and constraints: Cells carrying high TCR expression could end up over-represented when cDNA is sequenced. Reduced insertions and increased deletions marked VDJ junctions in type 1 diabetes patients.

This chain connects TRBV30 to TRBJ2-4, with D possibly matching TRBD1 (6 bases). The TCR comes from a woman under 30 in good health. The sequenced sample was naive CD4+ T cells from blood. The CDR3 is CAWSVGGAKIAKNIQYF. The DNA for the CDR3 is TGTGCCTGGAGTGTAGGGGGAGCAAAGATAGCCAAAAACATTCAGTACTTC.